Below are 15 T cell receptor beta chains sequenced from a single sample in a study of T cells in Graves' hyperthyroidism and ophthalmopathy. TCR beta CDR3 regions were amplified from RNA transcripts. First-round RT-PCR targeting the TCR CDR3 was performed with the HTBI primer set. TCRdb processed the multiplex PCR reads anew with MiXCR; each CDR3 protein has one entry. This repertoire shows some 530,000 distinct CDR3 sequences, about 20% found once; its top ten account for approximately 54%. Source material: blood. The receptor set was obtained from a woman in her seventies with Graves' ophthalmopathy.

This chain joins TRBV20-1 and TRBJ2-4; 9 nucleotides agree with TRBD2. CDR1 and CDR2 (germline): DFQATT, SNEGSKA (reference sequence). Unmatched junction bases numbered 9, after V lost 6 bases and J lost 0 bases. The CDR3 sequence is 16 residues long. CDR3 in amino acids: CSASIAGAEAKNIQYF. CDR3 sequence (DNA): TGCAGTGCATCTATAGCGGGGGCCGAAGCCAAAAACATTCAGTACTTC.

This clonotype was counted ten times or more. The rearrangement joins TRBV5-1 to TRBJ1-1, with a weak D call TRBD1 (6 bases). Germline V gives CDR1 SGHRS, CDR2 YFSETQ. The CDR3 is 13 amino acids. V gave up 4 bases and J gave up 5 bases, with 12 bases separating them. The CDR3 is CASSTQGKTEAFF. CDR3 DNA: TGCGCCAGCAGCACACAGGGAAAAACTGAAGCTTTCTTT.

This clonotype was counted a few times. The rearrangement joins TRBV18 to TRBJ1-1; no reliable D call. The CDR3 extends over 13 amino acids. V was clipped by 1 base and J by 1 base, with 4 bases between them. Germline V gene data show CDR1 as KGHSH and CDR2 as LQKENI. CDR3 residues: CASSPLKNTEAFF. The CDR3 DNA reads TGTGCCAGCTCACCACTCAAGAACACTGAAGCTTTCTTT. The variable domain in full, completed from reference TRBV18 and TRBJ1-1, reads NAGVMQNPRHLVRRRGQEARLRCSPMKGHSHVYWYRQLPEEGLKFMVYLQKENIIDESGMPKERFSAEFPKEGPSILRIQQVVRGDSAAYFCASSPLKNTEAFFGQGTRLTVV.

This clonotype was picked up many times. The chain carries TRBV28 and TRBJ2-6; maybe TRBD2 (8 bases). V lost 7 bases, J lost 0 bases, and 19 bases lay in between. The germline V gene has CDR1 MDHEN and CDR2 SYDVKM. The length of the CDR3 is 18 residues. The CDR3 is CASTSPGGGRSGANVLTF. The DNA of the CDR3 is TGTGCCAGCACTTCCCCGGGAGGGGGCCGCTCTGGGGCCAACGTCCTGACTTTC.

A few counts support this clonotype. CDR3 sequence reads: CASRKTGESDTQYF. The DNA for the CDR3 is TGCGCCAGCAGAAAGACAGGGGAGTCAGATACGCAGTATTTT. This chain connects TRBV10-2 to TRBJ2-3; 8 bases align to TRBD1. Germline V gives CDR1 WSHSY, CDR2 SAAADI. Trimming at V came to 6 bases and at J to 4 bases, leaving 6 bases not matched to a gene. The CDR3 runs 14 residues.

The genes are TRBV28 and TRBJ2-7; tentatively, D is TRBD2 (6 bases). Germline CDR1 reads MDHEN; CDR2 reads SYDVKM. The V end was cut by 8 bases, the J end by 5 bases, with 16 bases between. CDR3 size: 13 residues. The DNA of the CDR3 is TGTGCCAGCGGGGGGTGGGGGAGCCACGAGCAGTACTTC. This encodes CASGGWGSHEQYF.

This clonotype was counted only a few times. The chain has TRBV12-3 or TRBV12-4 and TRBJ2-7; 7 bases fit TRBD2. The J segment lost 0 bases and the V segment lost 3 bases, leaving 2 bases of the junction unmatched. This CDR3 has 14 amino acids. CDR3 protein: CASSFGGDSYEQYF. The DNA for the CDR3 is TGTGCCAGCAGTTTTGGGGGGGACTCCTACGAGCAGTACTTC.

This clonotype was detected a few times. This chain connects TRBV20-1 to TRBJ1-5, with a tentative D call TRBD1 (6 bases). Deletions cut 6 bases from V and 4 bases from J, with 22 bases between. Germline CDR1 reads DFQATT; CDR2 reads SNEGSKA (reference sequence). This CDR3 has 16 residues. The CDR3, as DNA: TGCAGTGCGCCCCGACCCCCGGGACACCTTAATCAGCCCCAGCATTTT. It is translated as CSAPRPPGHLNQPQHF.

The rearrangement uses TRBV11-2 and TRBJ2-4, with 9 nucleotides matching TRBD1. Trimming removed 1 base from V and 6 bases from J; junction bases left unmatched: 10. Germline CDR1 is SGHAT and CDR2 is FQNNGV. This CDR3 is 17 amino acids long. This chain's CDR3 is CASSLVSLRDRANIQYF. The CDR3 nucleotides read TGTGCCAGCAGCTTAGTTTCCCTTAGGGACAGGGCAAACATTCAGTACTTC.

CDR3: CASSLDSSSYEQYF. The DNA for the CDR3 is TGTGCCAGCAGTCTAGACAGCAGCTCCTACGAGCAGTACTTC. The chain recombines TRBV6-1 with TRBJ2-7, with D perhaps TRBD1 (5 bases). This CDR3 comprises 14 residues. Germline CDR1 and CDR2: MNHNS and SASEGT. The V gene lost 5 bases and the J gene lost 0 bases, with 11 bases spanning the gap.

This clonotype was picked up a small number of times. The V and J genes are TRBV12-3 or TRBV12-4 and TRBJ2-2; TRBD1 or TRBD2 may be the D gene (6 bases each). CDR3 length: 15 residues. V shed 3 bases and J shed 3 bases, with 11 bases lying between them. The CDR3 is CASSFLRGDTGELFF. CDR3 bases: TGTGCCAGCAGTTTTCTAAGGGGGGACACCGGGGAGCTGTTTTTT.

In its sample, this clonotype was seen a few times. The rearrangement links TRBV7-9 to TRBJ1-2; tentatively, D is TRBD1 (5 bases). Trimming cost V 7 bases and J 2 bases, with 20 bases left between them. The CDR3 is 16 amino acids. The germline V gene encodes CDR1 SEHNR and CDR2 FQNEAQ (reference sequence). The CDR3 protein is CASTLPGLLQNYGYTF. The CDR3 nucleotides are TGTGCCAGCACCCTCCCGGGGCTGCTGCAGAACTATGGCTACACCTTC.

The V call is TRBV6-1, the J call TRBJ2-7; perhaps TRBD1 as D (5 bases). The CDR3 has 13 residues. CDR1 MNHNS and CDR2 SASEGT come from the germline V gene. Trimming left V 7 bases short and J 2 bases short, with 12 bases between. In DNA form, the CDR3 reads TGTGCCAGCAAGGCAGGGAAAGCCTACGAGCAGTACTTC. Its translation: CASKAGKAYEQYF.

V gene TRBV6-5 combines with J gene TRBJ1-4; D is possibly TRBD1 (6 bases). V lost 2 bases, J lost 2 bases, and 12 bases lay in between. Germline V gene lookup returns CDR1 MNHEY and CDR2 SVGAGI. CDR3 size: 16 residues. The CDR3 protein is CASSYPEGGTNEKLFF. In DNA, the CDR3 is TGTGCCAGCAGTTACCCCGAAGGGGGGACTAATGAAAAACTGTTTTTT.

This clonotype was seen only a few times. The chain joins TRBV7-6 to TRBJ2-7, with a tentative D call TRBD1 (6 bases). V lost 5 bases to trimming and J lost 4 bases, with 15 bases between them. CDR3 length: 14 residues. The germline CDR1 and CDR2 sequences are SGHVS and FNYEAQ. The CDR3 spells CASSAVTGTYEQYF. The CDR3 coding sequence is TGTGCCAGCAGCGCCGTTACAGGGACGTACGAGCAGTACTTC.